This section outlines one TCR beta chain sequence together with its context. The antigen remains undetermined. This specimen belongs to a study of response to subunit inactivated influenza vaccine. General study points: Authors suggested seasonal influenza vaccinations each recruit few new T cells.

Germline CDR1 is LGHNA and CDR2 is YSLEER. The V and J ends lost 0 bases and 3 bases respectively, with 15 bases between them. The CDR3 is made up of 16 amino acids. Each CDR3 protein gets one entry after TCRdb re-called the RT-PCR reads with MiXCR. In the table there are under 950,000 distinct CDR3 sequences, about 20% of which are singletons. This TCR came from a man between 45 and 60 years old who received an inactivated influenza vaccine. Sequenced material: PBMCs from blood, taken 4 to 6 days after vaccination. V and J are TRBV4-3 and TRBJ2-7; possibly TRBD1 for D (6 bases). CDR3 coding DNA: TGCGCCAGCAGCCAAGATTGGCAGGGGAGCTTCTACGAGCAGTACTTC. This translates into CASSQDWQGSFYEQYF.